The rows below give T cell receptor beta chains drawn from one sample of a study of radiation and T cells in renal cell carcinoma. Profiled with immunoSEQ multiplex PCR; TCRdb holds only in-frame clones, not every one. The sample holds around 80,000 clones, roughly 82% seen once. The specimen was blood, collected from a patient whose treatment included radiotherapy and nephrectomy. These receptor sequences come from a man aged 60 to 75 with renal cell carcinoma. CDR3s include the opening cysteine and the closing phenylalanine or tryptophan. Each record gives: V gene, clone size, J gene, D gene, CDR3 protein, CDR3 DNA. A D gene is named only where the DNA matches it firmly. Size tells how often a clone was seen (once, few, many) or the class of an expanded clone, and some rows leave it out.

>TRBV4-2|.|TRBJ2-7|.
CASSQPTKELRYEQYF
TGTGCCAGCAGCCAACCGACTAAAGAATTACGCTACGAGCAGTACTTC
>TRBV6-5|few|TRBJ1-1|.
CASPPGTMNTEAFF
TGTGCCAGCCCCCCAGGGACCATGAACACTGAAGCTTTCTTT
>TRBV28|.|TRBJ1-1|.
CASSFAGSGNTEAFF
TGTGCCAGCAGTTTTGCGGGCAGCGGGAACACTGAAGCTTTCTTT
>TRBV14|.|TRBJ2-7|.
CASSQSGLGEQYF
TGTGCCAGCAGCCAAAGCGGGCTCGGGGAGCAGTACTTC
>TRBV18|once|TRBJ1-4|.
CASSPRGVEKLFF
TGTGCCAGCTCACCACGGGGGGTTGAAAAACTGTTTTTT
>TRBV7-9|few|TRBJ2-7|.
CASSFSYEQYF
TGTGCCAGCAGCTTCTCCTACGAGCAGTACTTC
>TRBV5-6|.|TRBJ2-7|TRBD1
CASSLPGQGFGEQYF
TGTGCCAGCAGCCTCCCGGGACAGGGTTTCGGCGAGCAGTACTTC
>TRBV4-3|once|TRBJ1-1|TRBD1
CASSARQGNTEAFF
TGCGCCAGCAGCGCCCGACAGGGGAACACTGAAGCTTTCTTT
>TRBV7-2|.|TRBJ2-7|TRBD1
CASSLARGTGEQYF
TGTGCCAGCAGCTTAGCTAGAGGGACAGGCGAGCAGTACTTC
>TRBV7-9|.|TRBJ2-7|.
CASSLEPVGLLAYEQYF
TGTGCCAGCAGCTTAGAACCGGTGGGGCTACTGGCCTACGAGCAGTACTTC
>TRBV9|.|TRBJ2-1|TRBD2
CASSVGGGSSYNEQFF
TGTGCCAGCAGCGTAGGGGGCGGGAGCTCCTACAATGAGCAGTTCTTC
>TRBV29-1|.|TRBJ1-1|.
CSVEDLESGGPEAFF
TGCAGCGTTGAAGATCTAGAGTCGGGGGGTCCTGAAGCTTTCTTT
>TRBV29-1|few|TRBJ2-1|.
CSVEDPTAYNEQFF
TGCAGCGTTGAAGATCCGACAGCCTACAATGAGCAGTTCTTC
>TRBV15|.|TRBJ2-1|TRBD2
CATSRVLAGGPYNEQFF
TGTGCCACCAGCAGAGTTCTAGCGGGAGGGCCCTACAATGAGCAGTTCTTC
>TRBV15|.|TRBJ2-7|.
CATSRKGGMSSYEQYF
TGTGCCACCAGCAGAAAAGGTGGGATGAGCTCCTACGAGCAGTACTTC
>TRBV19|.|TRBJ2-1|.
CASTMGGQRYNEQFF
TGTGCCAGTACGATGGGGGGACAGCGATACAATGAGCAGTTCTTC
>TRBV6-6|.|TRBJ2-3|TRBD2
CASSYSSLAGGDTQYF
TGTGCCAGCAGTTACTCGAGTCTAGCGGGAGGAGATACGCAGTATTTT
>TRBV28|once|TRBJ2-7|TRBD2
CASSSSGRPNGDEQYF
TGTGCCAGCAGTTCTAGCGGGAGGCCGAACGGGGACGAGCAGTACTTC
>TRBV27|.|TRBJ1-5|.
CASSLFRGFNQPQHF
TGTGCCAGCAGCCTATTTAGGGGATTCAATCAGCCCCAGCATTTT
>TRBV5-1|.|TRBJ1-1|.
CASSPGRGPMNTEAFF
TGCGCCAGCAGCCCGGGGAGGGGCCCGATGAACACTGAAGCTTTCTTT
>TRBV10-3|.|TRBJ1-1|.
CAIKEVGGNTEAFF
TGTGCCATCAAGGAAGTAGGAGGGAACACTGAAGCTTTCTTT
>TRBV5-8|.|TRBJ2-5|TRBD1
CASSSGAYRGPDLETQYF
TGTGCCAGCAGCTCTGGAGCCTACAGGGGGCCTGACCTGGAGACCCAGTACTTC
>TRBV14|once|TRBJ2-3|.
CASSPQGGGRSTDTQYF
TGTGCCAGCAGCCCCCAGGGGGGCGGGAGAAGCACAGATACGCAGTATTTT
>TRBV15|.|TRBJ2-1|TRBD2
CATSPLAGGPIEQFF
TGTGCCACCAGCCCCCTAGCGGGAGGGCCGATTGAGCAGTTCTTC
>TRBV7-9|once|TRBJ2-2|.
CASSFKGPLLPGELFF
TGTGCCAGCAGCTTTAAGGGTCCACTGCTGCCTGGGGAGCTGTTTTTT
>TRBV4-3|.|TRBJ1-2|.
CASSQVQGPYGYTF
TGCGCCAGCAGCCAAGTACAGGGACCCTATGGCTACACCTTC
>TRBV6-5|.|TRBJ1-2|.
CASSRTSYGYTF
TGTGCCAGCAGTCGGACCTCTTATGGCTACACCTTC
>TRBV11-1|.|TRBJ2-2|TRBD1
CASSRTGGGELFF
TGTGCCAGCAGCCGGACAGGGGGCGGGGAGCTGTTTTTT
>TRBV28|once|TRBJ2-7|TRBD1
CASSLRDRAGGEQYF
TGTGCCAGCAGTTTAAGGGACAGGGCTGGTGGGGAGCAGTACTTC
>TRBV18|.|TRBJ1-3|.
CASSPLGGESGNTIYF
TGTGCCAGCTCACCACTCGGGGGCGAATCTGGAAACACCATATATTTT
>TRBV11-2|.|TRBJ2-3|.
CASARWTDTQYF
TGTGCCAGCGCCCGGTGGACAGATACGCAGTATTTT
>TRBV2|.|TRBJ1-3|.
CASSEPRDLGNTIYF
TGTGCCAGCAGTGAACCCCGGGACCTGGGAAACACCATATATTTT
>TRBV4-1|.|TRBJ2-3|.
CASSQDSRDWDTQYF
TGCGCCAGCAGCCAAGATAGCCGAGACTGGGATACGCAGTATTTT
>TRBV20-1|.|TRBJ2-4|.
CSAIKGNIQYF
TGCAGTGCTATTAAGGGGAACATTCAGTACTTC
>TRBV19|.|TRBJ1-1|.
CASSIEAPAPRTEAFF
TGTGCCAGTAGTATAGAGGCCCCAGCACCGCGCACTGAAGCTTTCTTT
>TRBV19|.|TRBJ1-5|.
CASTSDRSNQPQHF
TGTGCCAGTACCTCGGACAGAAGCAATCAGCCCCAGCATTTT
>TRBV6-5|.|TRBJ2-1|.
CASRRDHSYNEQFF
TGTGCCAGCAGGCGTGACCACTCCTACAATGAGCAGTTCTTC
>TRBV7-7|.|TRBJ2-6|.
CASSSSGAGANVLTF
TGTGCCAGCAGCTCCTCAGGGGCTGGGGCCAACGTCCTGACTTTC
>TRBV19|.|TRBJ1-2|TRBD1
CASSIRPPGQGGGGYTF
TGTGCCAGTAGTATCCGCCCTCCCGGACAGGGAGGGGGTGGCTACACCTTC
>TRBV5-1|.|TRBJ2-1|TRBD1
CASSPRTGSSYNEQFF
TGCGCCAGCAGCCCTAGGACAGGCTCTTCCTACAATGAGCAGTTCTTC
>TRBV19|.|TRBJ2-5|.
CASSMSRGRWQQETQYF
TGTGCCAGTAGTATGTCGAGGGGCCGTTGGCAACAAGAGACCCAGTACTTC
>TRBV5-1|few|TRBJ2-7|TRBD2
CASSLARATSGFYEQYF
TGCGCCAGCAGCTTGGCCAGGGCCACTAGCGGGTTCTACGAGCAGTACTTC
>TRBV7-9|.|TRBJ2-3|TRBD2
CASSPPFGRGADTQYF
TGTGCCAGCAGCCCGCCTTTCGGGAGGGGGGCCGATACGCAGTATTTT
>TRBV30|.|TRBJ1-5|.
CAWRNSVGVGQPQHF
TGTGCCTGGAGAAACTCGGTAGGGGTAGGCCAGCCCCAGCATTTT
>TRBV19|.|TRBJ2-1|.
CASSIDLGVYNEQFF
TGTGCCAGTAGTATAGATTTAGGGGTCTACAATGAGCAGTTCTTC
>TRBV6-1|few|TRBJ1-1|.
CASASRTGNTEAFF
TGTGCCAGCGCAAGTAGGACGGGGAACACTGAAGCTTTCTTT
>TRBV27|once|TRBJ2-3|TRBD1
CASSALTGVTDTQYF
TGTGCCAGCAGCGCCCTGACAGGGGTCACAGATACGCAGTATTTT
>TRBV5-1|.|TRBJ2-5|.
CASSLMGASFQETQYF
TGCGCCAGCAGCCTAATGGGGGCCTCCTTCCAAGAGACCCAGTACTTC
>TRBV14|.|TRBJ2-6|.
CASSRGTGANVLTF
TGTGCCAGCAGCCGAGGTACTGGGGCCAACGTCCTGACTTTC
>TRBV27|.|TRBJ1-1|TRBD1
CASTSGQGHTEAFF
TGTGCCAGCACCTCTGGACAGGGTCATACTGAAGCTTTCTTT
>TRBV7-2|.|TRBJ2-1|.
CASSLGSIGLEQFF
TGTGCCAGCAGCTTAGGTTCTATCGGACTTGAGCAGTTCTTC
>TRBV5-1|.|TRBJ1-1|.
CASTPSGMNTEAFF
TGCGCCAGCACACCGTCCGGAATGAACACTGAAGCTTTCTTT
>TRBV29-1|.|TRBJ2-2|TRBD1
CSVGRDRDTGELFF
TGCAGCGTGGGCCGGGACAGGGACACCGGGGAGCTGTTTTTT
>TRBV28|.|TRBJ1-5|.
CASSLGRRYSNQPQHF
TGTGCCAGCAGTTTGGGGCGGCGGTATAGCAATCAGCCCCAGCATTTT